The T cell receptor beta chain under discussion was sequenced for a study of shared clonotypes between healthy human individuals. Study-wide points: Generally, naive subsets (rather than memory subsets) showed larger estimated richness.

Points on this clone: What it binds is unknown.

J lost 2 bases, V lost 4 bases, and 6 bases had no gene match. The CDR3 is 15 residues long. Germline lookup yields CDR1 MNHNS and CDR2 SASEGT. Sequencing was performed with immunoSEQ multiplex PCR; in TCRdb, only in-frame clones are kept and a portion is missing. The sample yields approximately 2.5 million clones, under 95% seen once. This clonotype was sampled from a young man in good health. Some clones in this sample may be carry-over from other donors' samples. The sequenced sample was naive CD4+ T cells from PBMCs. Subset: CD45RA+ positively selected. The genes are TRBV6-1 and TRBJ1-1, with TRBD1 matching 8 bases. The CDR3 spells CASSVTGGTNTEAFF. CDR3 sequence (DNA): TGTGCCAGCAGTGTAACAGGGGGAACAAACACTGAAGCTTTCTTT.